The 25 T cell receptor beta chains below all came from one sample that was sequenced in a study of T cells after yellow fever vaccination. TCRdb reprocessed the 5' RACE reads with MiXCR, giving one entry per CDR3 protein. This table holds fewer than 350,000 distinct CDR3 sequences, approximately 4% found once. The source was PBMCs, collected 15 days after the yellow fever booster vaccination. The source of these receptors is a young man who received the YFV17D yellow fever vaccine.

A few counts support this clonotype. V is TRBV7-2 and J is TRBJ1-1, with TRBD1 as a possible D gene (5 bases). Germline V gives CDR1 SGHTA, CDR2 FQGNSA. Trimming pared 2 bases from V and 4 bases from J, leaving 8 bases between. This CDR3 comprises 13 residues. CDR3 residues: CASSLYQGTEAFF. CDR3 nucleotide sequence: TGTGCCAGCAGCTTATACCAGGGCACTGAAGCTTTCTTT.

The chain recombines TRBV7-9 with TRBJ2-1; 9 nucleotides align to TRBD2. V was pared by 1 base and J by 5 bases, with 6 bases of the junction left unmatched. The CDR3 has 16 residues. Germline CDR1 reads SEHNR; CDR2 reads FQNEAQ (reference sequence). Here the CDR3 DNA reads TGTGCCAGCAGCTTAGTCGGAGCGGGGGGCCACAATGAGCAGTTCTTC. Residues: CASSLVGAGGHNEQFF.

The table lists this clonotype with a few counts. The CDR3, as DNA: TGCGCCAGCAGACTAGGGGTAGAGACCCAGTACTTC. It translates to CASRLGVETQYF. The gene calls are TRBV5-1 and TRBJ2-5, with D perhaps given as TRBD1 or TRBD2 (5 bases each). Germline values: CDR1 SGHRS, CDR2 YFSETQ. The CDR3 covers 12 residues. V lost 5 bases to trimming and J lost 4 bases, with 9 bases between them.

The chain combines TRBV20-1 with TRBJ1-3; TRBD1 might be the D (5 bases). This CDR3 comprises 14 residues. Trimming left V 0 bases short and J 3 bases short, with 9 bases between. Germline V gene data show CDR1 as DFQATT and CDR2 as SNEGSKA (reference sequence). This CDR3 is CSARDGTVGNTIYF. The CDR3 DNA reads TGCAGTGCTAGAGACGGGACGGTTGGAAACACCATATATTTT.

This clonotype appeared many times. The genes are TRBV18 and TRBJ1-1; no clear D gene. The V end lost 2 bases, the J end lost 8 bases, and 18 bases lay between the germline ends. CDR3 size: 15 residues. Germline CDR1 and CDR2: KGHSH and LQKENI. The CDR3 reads CASSPNSNVRGEAFF. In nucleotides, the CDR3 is TGTGCCAGCTCACCAAATTCAAATGTGAGAGGAGAAGCTTTCTTT.

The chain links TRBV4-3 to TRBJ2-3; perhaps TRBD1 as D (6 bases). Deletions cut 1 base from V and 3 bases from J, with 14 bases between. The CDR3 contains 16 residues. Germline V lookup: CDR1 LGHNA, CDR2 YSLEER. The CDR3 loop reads CASSQVDRSTTDTQYF. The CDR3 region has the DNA TGCGCCAGCAGCCAAGTGGACAGATCAACGACAGATACGCAGTATTTT.

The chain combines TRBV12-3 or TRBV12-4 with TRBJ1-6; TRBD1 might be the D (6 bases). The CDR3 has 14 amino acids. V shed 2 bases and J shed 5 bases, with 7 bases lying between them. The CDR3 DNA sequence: TGTGCCAGCAGTTTATGGACAGATAATTCACCCCTCCACTTT. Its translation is CASSLWTDNSPLHF.

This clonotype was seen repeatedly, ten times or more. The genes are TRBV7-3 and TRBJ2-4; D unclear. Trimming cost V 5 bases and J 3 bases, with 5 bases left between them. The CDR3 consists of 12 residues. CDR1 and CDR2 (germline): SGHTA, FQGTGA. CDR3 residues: CASSQDKNIQYF. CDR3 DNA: TGTGCCAGCAGCCAAGACAAAAACATTCAGTACTTC.

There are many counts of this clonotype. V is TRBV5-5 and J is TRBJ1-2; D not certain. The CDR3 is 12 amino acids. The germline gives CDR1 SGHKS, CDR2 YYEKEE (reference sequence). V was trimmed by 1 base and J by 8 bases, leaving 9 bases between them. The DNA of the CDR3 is TGTGCCAGCAGCTTGAGGGCGTGGGGCTACACCTTC. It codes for CASSLRAWGYTF.

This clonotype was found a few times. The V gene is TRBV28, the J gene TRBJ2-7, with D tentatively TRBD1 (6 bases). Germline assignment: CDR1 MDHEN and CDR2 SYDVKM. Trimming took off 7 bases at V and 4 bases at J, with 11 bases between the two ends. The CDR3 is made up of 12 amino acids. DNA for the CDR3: TGTGCCAGCAACGAGGGGGTGTACGAGCAGTACTTC. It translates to CASNEGVYEQYF. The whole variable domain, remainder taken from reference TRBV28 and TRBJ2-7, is DVKVTQSSRYLVKRTGEKVFLECVQDMDHENMFWYRQDPGLGLRLIYFSYDVKMKEKGDIPEGYSVSREKKERFSLILESASTNQTSMYLCASNEGVYEQYFGPGTRLTVT.

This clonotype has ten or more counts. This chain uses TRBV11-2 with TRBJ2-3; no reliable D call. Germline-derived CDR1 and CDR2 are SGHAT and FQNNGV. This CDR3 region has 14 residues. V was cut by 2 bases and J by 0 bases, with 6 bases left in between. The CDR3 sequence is CASSLSLSTDTQYF. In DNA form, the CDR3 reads TGTGCCAGCAGCTTATCCCTTAGCACAGATACGCAGTATTTT.

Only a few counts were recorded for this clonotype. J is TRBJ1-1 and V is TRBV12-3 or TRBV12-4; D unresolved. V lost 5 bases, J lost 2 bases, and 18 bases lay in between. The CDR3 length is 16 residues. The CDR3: CASSLSTAPGNTEAFF. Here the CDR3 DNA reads TGTGCCAGCAGTCTCTCCACGGCGCCGGGTAACACTGAAGCTTTCTTT.

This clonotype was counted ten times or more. CDR3 in DNA: TGCAGCGTCGCAGGACAGGAGGATTTCACAGATACGCAGTATTTT. Its translation: CSVAGQEDFTDTQYF. The chain joins TRBV29-1 to TRBJ2-3, with 7 bases lining up with TRBD1. CDR3 length equals 15 residues. Germline CDR1 is SQVTM and CDR2 is ANQGSEA. Unmatched junction bases numbered 11, after V lost 6 bases and J lost 2 bases.

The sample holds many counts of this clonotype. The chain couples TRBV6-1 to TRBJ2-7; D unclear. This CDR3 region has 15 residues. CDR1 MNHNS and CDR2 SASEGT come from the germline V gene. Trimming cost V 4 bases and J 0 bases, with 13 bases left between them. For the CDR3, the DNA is TGTGCCAGCAGTGTGTCTCGGACCGGCTCCTACGAGCAGTACGTC. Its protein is CASSVSRTGSYEQYV.

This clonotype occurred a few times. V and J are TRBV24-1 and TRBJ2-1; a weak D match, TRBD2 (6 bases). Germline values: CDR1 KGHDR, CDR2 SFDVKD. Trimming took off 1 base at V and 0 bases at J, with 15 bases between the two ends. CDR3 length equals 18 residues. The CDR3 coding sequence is TGTGCCACCAGTGATTTAGCGGGTCAGGGAAGCTCCTACAATGAGCAGTTCTTC. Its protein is CATSDLAGQGSSYNEQFF.

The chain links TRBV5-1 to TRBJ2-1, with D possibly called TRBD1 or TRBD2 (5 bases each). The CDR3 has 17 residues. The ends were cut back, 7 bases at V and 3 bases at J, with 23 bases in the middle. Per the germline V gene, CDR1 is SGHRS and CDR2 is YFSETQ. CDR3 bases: TGCGCCAGCGGAACGGGGCAATTGTCCTACAACTACAATGAGCAGTTCTTC. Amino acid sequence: CASGTGQLSYNYNEQFF.

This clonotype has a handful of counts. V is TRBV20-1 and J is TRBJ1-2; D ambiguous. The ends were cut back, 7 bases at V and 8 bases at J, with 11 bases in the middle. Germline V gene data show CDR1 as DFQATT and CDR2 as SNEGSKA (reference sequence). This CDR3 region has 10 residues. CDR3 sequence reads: CSGNPHGYTF. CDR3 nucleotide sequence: TGCAGTGGCAACCCCCACGGCTACACCTTC.

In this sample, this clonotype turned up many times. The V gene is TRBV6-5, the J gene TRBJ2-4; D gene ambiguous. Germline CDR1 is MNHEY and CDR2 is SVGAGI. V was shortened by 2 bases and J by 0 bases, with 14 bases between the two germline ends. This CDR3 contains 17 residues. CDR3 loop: CASSYGFVGEAKNIQYF. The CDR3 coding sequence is TGTGCCAGCAGTTACGGATTCGTTGGAGAAGCCAAAAACATTCAGTACTTC.

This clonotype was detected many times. The CDR3 region has the DNA TGTGCCAGCAGCATGGCAGGGGGTGGACCCCTCCACTTT. As protein: CASSMAGGGPLHF. The J gene is TRBJ1-6, the V gene TRBV7-2; 7 bases align to TRBD1. V gave up 5 bases and J gave up 12 bases; unmatched junction bases: 7. Germline CDR1 SGHTA, CDR2 FQGNSA. CDR3 size: 13 residues.

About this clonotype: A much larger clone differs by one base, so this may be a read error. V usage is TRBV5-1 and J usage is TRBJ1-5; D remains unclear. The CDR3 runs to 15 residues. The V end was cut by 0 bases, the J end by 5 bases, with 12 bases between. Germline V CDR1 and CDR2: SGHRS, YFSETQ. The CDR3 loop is CASSLEGYSHQPQHF. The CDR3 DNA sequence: TGCGCCAGCAGCTTGGAAGGGTATTCGCATCAGCCCCAGCATTTT. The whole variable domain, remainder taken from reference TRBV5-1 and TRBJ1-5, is KAGVTQTPRYLIKTRGQQVTLSCSPISGHRSVSWYQQTPGQGLQFLFEYFSETQRNKGNFPGRFSGRQFSNSRSEMNVSTLELGDSALYLCASSLEGYSHQPQHFGDGTRLSIL.

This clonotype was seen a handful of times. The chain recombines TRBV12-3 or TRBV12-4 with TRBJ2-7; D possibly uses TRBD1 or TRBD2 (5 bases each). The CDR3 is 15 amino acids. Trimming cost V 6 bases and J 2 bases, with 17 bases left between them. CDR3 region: CASSPGPPLAYEQYV. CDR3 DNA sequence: TGTGCCAGCAGCCCGGGACCCCCTCTGGCCTACGAGCAGTACGTC.

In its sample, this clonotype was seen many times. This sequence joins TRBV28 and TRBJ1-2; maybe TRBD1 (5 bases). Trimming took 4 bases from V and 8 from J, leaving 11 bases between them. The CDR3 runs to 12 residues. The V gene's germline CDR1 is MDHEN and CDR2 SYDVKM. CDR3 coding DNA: TGTGCCAGCAGTTCCAGGGCTCAGGGCTACACCTTC. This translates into CASSSRAQGYTF.

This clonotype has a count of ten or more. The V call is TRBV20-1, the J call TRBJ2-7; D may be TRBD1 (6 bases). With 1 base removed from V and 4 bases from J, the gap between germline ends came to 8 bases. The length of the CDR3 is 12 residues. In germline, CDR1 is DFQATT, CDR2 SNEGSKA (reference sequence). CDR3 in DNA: TGCAGTGCTAGAGGAAGGGGGTACGAGCAGTACGTC. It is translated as CSARGRGYEQYV.

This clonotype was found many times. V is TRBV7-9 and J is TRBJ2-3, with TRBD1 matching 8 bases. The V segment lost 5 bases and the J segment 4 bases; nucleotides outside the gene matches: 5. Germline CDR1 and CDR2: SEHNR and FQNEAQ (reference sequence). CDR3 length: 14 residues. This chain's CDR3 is CASSTGQGPDTQYF. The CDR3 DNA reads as TGTGCCAGCAGCACCGGACAGGGCCCAGATACGCAGTATTTT. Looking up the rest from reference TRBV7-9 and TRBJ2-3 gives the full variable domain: DTGVSQNPRHKITKRGQNVTFRCDPISEHNRLYWYRQTLGQGPEFLTYFQNEAQLEKSRLLSDRFSAERPKGSFSTLEIQRTEQGDSAMYLCASSTGQGPDTQYFGPGTRLTVL.

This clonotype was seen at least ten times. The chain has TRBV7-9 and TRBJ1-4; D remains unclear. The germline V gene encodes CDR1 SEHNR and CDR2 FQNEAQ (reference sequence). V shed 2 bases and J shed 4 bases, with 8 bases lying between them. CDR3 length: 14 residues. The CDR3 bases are TGTGCCAGCAGCTTAAGGCAGGATAATGAAAAACTGTTTTTT. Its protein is CASSLRQDNEKLFF.